The clone carrying this T cell receptor (beta chain) was observed a single time. This entry comes from a study of cytomegalovirus exposure and HLA in healthy donors. The PCR made use of 60 Vbeta and 13 Jbeta primers. The data were produced by immunoSEQ multiplex PCR, yet TCRdb's version contains in-frame clones alone and is incomplete. The sample contains roughly 120,000 clones, around 74% of which appear only once. CDR3 size: 13 residues. Germline CDR1 is SGHVS and CDR2 is FQNEAQ. Trimming removed 1 base at V and 3 bases at J, with 7 bases between. The clonotype originates from a man between 60 and 70 years old in good health and CMV-seropositive. This rearrangement joins TRBV7-8 to TRBJ2-7; D remains ambiguous. Sequencing input: PBMCs. The DNA for the CDR3 is TGTGCCAGCAGCTTAGTCGCAGACTACGAGCAGTACTTC. It codes for CASSLVADYEQYF.